Here is one T cell receptor beta chain with its context. Antigen unknown. The data derive from a study of T cell clones after liver transplantation. Study as a whole: Graft-donor-reactive sequences were compared with third-party-reactive TCRbeta sequences from pre-transplant mixed lymphocyte reactions. Until 12-24 months post-transplant, subjects got standard immunosuppression and no induction. Study-wide results and caveats: Post-transplant, graft-donor-reactive CD4 TCRbeta sequences in blood dropped significantly in most of the 8 subjects.

CD3+CD4+ and CD3+CD8+ cells were FACS-sorted from thawed unstimulated PBMCs. V lost 5 bases and J lost 2, with 13 bases in between. CDR3 length: 15 amino acids. Germline values: CDR1 SGHTA, CDR2 FQGNSA. The assay was immunoSEQ multiplex PCR, and TCRdb's table has in-frame clones only and misses some. The sample comprises roughly 72,000 clones, approximately 81% of which are singletons, and 2% to 2.5% rests with the top ten. V gene TRBV7-2 combines with J gene TRBJ1-3; D uncertain. The sequences come from CD4+ T cells from blood, collected less than 50 months after liver transplant. This clonotype originated in a human patient who received a liver transplant. Some T cells may be supplied by the graft donor. DNA for the CDR3: TGTGCCAGCAGCCGTTCCCCGGGGACTGGAAACACCATATATTTT. Amino acids: CASSRSPGTGNTIYF.